The rows below give T cell receptor beta chains drawn from one sample of a study of blood T cell repertoires in COVID-19. Sequencing used immunoSEQ multiplex PCR; TCRdb keeps in-frame clones, though not all of them. The sample yields 150,000 or so clones, roughly 88% seen once. Sequenced: PBMCs or T cells enriched from blood (not recorded which). The receptors were sampled from a man aged 70 or older who had been exposed to COVID-19. Each CDR3 is given with its conserved first and last residue. The order of the fields is V gene, clone size, D gene, J gene, CDR3 protein, CDR3 DNA. D genes are given only for firm matches. Only part of the rows carry a size: once, few, many, or a class if the clone is expanded.

TRBV28,NA,TRBD1,TRBJ1-1,CASSLISRGLVGTEAFF,TGTGCCAGCAGTTTAATTTCCAGGGGGCTAGTTGGCACTGAAGCTTTCTTT
TRBV2,NA,NA,TRBJ2-2,CASRGDTSGTGELFF,TGTGCCAGCAGGGGGGACACGTCGGGGACCGGGGAGCTGTTTTTT
TRBV11-3,NA,NA,TRBJ2-2,CASILCAGELFF,TGTGCCAGCATCCTGTGTGCCGGGGAGCTGTTTTTT
TRBV28,NA,TRBD1,TRBJ1-5,CASSFPGTGMLPQHF,TGTGCCAGCAGTTTCCCCGGGACAGGAATGCTGCCCCAGCATTTT
TRBV9,NA,TRBD2,TRBJ2-1,CASSLTSGGSGEQFF,TGTGCCAGCAGCCTTACTAGCGGGGGGTCTGGTGAGCAGTTCTTC
TRBV7-3,NA,TRBD2,TRBJ2-1,CASSLYSGGRAWEQFF,TGTGCCAGCAGCTTATATAGCGGGGGAAGGGCATGGGAGCAGTTCTTC
TRBV7-9,NA,TRBD2,TRBJ2-5,CASSFQGGRALWETQYF,TGTGCCAGCAGCTTCCAAGGCGGGAGGGCCCTCTGGGAGACCCAGTACTTC
TRBV2,NA,NA,TRBJ1-2,CASRTDSVYGYTF,TGTGCCAGCCGCACGGACAGCGTCTATGGCTACACCTTC
TRBV6-2/TRBV6-3,NA,NA,TRBJ2-7,CASSYSKQGPHEQYF,TGTGCCAGCAGTTACTCGAAACAGGGTCCCCACGAGCAGTACTTC
TRBV28,NA,NA,TRBJ1-3,CASSSGFSGNTIYF,TGTGCCAGCAGTTCCGGGTTCTCTGGAAACACCATATATTTT
TRBV30,NA,TRBD1,TRBJ1-6,CAWSPSGQGASYNSPLHF,TGTGCCTGGAGTCCTAGCGGTCAGGGGGCATCCTATAATTCACCCCTCCACTTT
TRBV7-9,NA,NA,TRBJ2-2,CASSSRPGTNTGELFF,TGTGCCAGCAGCTCCCGGCCCGGGACTAACACCGGGGAGCTGTTTTTT
TRBV7-2,NA,NA,TRBJ1-1,CASSLGREGTEAFF,TGTGCCAGCAGCTTAGGTCGGGAGGGTACGGAAGCTTTCTTT
TRBV15,NA,TRBD1,TRBJ1-2,CATSYGGQDRVGYTF,TGTGCCACCAGCTACGGAGGACAGGACCGGGTGGGCTACACCTTC
TRBV7-9,NA,NA,TRBJ1-6,CASSLNQGAAPLHF,TGTGCCAGCAGCTTAAACCAGGGCGCCGCACCCCTCCACTTT
TRBV7-9,NA,NA,TRBJ2-2,CASIFREKHTGELFF,TGTGCCAGCATCTTTCGGGAGAAGCACACCGGGGAGCTGTTTTTT
TRBV28,NA,TRBD1,TRBJ1-2,CASSSGQGVNAGGYTF,TGTGCCAGCAGTTCTGGACAGGGGGTAAATGCGGGTGGCTACACCTTC
TRBV5-8,NA,TRBD1,TRBJ1-2,CASSRDRELYGYTF,TGTGCCAGCAGTCGAGACAGGGAACTTTATGGCTACACCTTC
TRBV11-2,NA,NA,TRBJ2-1,CASSLVGGAYNEQFF,TGTGCCAGCAGCTTAGTAGGGGGGGCCTACAATGAGCAGTTCTTC
TRBV7-8,NA,TRBD2,TRBJ2-2,CASSFVSGGLTNTGELFF,TGTGCCAGCAGCTTTGTTAGCGGGGGCCTTACGAACACCGGGGAGCTGTTTTTT
TRBV5-4,NA,TRBD2,TRBJ2-7,CASSTGLAASYEQYF,TGTGCCAGCAGCACAGGACTAGCGGCCTCCTACGAGCAGTACTTC
TRBV30,once,TRBD1,TRBJ1-2,CAWSRDRGRARNGYTF,TGTGCCTGGAGCCGGGACAGGGGGCGGGCCAGAAATGGCTACACCTTC
TRBV5-1,once,TRBD1,TRBJ2-7,CASSLGGQSYEQYF,TGCGCCAGCAGCTTGGGGGGACAGTCCTACGAGCAGTACTTC
TRBV7-8,NA,NA,TRBJ1-3,CASSWGEGNTIYF,TGTGCCAGCAGCTGGGGGGAAGGAAACACCATATATTTT
TRBV12-5,NA,NA,TRBJ1-1,CASGSLGAPVAFF,TGTGCTAGTGGTTCTTTAGGGGCACCTGTCGCTTTCTTT
TRBV30,NA,NA,TRBJ2-1,CATAGDSYNEQFF,TGTGCTACCGCAGGGGACTCCTACAATGAGCAGTTCTTC
TRBV6-5,NA,TRBD1,TRBJ1-6,CASSPGQRYNSPLHF,TGTGCCAGCAGTCCGGGACAGCGCTATAATTCACCCCTCCACTTT
TRBV7-9,NA,TRBD1,TRBJ1-6,CASSLGQRPSPLHF,TGTGCCAGCAGCTTGGGACAGAGACCATCACCCCTCCACTTT
TRBV4-3,few,NA,TRBJ2-7,CASSFVDYSGKYYEQYF,TGCGCCAGCAGCTTTGTTGATTATAGCGGAAAGTACTACGAGCAGTACTTC
TRBV6-5,NA,NA,TRBJ2-7,CASSYDGQTYEQYF,TGTGCCAGCAGTTACGATGGGCAAACTTACGAGCAGTACTTC
TRBV6-1,NA,NA,TRBJ1-1,CASSDEGGTFF,TGTGCCAGCAGTGACGAGGGTGGAACTTTCTTT
TRBV4-3,NA,NA,TRBJ2-2,CASSQDSPVNTGELFF,TGCGCCAGCAGCCAAGATAGCCCAGTAAACACCGGGGAGCTGTTTTTT
TRBV5-8,NA,NA,TRBJ1-1,CASSPPRGTEAFF,TGTGCCAGCAGCCCGCCCAGGGGCACTGAAGCTTTCTTT
TRBV19,once,TRBD1,TRBJ1-5,CASSTIGTGGQPQHF,TGTGCCAGTAGTACGATTGGGACAGGGGGGCAGCCCCAGCATTTT
TRBV6-5,NA,NA,TRBJ2-2,CASTRQGNTGELFF,TGTGCCAGCACCCGGCAGGGCAACACCGGGGAGCTGTTTTTT
TRBV3-1/TRBV3-2,NA,TRBD1,TRBJ1-2,CASSMTGNYGYTF,TGTGCCAGCAGCATGACAGGGAACTATGGCTACACCTTC
TRBV28,NA,TRBD1,TRBJ2-2,CASSQPLQGASGELFF,TGTGCCAGCAGTCAACCTCTTCAGGGGGCTAGCGGGGAGCTGTTTTTT
TRBV28,NA,NA,TRBJ1-4,CASSLKGVASF,TGTGCCAGCAGTTTAAAGGGGGTAGCAAGTTTT
TRBV11-3,once,TRBD2,TRBJ2-1,CASSSGTTNEQFF,TGTGCCAGCAGCTCCGGGACTACGAATGAGCAGTTCTTC
TRBV15,NA,NA,TRBJ1-1,CATSRDLPPPLAFF,TGTGCCACCAGCAGAGATCTCCCCCCTCCCTTAGCTTTCTTT
TRBV30,NA,NA,TRBJ1-2,CACMYIGRVSGYTF,TGTGCCTGTATGTATATTGGGCGCGTATCTGGCTACACCTTC